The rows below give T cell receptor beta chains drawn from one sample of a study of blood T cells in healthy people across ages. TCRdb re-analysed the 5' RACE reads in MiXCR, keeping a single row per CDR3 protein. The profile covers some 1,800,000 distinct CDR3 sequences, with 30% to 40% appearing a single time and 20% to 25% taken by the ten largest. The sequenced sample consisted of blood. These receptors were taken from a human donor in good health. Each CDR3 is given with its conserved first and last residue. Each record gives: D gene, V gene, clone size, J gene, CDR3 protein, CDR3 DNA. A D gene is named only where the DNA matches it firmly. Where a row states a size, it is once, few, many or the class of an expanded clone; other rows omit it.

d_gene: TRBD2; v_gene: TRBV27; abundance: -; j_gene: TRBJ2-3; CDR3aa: CASSFRLAGGPQGTDTQYF; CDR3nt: TGTGCCAGCAGTTTTCGGCTAGCGGGGGGCCCTCAGGGCACAGATACGCAGTATTTT
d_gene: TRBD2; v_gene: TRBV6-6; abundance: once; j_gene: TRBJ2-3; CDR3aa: CASKSGGRITDTQYF; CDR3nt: TGTGCCAGCAAATCGGGAGGCAGGATCACAGATACGCAGTATTTT
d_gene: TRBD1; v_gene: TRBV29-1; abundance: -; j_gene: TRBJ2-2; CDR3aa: CSVITGGTGELFF; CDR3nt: TGCAGCGTTATAACAGGGGGAACCGGGGAGCTGTTTTTT
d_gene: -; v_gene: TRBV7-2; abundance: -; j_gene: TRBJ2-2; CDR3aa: CASSRGASTGELFF; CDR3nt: TGTGCCAGCAGTCGGGGGGCCAGTACCGGGGAGCTGTTTTTT
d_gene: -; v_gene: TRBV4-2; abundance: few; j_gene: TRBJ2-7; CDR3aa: CASSPHPLDEQYF; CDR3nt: TGTGCCAGCAGCCCGCATCCGTTAGACGAGCAGTACTTC
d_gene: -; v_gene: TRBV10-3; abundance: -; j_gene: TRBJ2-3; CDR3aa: CAITRDSRTDTQYF; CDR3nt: TGTGCCATCACCCGGGACTCCCGCACAGATACGCAGTATTTT
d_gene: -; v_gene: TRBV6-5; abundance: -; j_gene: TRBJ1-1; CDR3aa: CASRGRVVNTEAFF; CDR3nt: TGTGCCAGCAGAGGAAGAGTTGTGAACACTGAAGCTTTCTTT
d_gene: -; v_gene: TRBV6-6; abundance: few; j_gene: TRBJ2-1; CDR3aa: CASSYLSAVDYNEQFF; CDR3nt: TGTGCCAGCAGTTACTTGAGCGCGGTGGACTACAATGAGCAGTTCTTC
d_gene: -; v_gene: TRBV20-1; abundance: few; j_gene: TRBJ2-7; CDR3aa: CSARQGFYEQYF; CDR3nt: TGCAGTGCTAGACAGGGTTTCTACGAGCAGTACTTC
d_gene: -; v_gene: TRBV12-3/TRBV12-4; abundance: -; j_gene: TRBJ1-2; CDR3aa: CASSFGNYPSYTF; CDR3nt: TGTGCCAGCAGTTTTGGGAACTATCCAAGCTACACCTTC
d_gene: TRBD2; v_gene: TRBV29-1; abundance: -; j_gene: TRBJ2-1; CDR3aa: CSTSYRPERGFNEQFF; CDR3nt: TGCAGCACCTCCTATAGGCCGGAGCGGGGGTTCAATGAGCAGTTCTTC
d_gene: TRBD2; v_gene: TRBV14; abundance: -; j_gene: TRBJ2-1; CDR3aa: CASRLTSGYNEQFF; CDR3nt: TGTGCCAGCAGACTGACTAGCGGATACAATGAGCAGTTCTTC
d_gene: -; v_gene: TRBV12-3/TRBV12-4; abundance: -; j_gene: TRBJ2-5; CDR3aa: CASSATGRYQETQYF; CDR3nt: TGCGCCAGCAGTGCCACCGGACGGTACCAAGAGACCCAGTACTTC
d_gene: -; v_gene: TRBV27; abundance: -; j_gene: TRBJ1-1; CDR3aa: CASSLSEEGYTEAFF; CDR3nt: TGTGCCAGCAGTTTATCCGAGGAGGGATACACTGAAGCTTTCTTT
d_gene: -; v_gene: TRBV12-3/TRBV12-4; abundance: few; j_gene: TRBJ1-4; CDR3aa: CASSWTRDEKLFF; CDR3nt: TGTGCCAGCAGTTGGACAAGGGATGAAAAACTGTTTTTT
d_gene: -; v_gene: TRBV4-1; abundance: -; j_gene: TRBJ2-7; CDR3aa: CASSQEASSREQYF; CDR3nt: TGCGCCAGCAGCCAAGAAGCATCGAGCCGCGAGCAGTACTTC
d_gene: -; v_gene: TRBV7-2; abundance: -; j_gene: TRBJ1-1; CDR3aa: CASSQYLRTEAFF; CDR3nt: TGTGCCAGCAGCCAATATTTACGGACTGAAGCTTTCTTT
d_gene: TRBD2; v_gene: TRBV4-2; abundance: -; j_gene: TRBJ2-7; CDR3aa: CASSQERGDGYEQYF; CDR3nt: TGTGCCAGCAGCCAAGAGCGGGGGGATGGTTACGAGCAGTACTTC
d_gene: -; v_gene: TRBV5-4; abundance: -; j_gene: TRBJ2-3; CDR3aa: CASSVRGVVFSTDTQYF; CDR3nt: TGTGCCAGCAGCGTCCGTGGGGTAGTGTTTAGCACAGATACGCAGTATTTT
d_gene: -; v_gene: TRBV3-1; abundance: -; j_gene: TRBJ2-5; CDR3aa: CASSPEGRGSETQYF; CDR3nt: TGTGCCAGCAGCCCAGAAGGTCGGGGTTCGGAGACCCAGTACTTC
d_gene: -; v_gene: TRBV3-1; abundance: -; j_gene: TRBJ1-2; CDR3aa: CASSQVDSSYGYTF; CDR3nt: TGTGCCAGCAGCCAAGTGGACTCGAGCTATGGCTACACCTTC
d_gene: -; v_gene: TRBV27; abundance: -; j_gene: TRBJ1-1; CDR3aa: CARTSDRYTEAFF; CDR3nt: TGTGCCAGAACTTCGGACAGATACACTGAAGCTTTCTTT
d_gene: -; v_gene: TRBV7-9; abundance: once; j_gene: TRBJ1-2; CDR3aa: CASSLVHSNTYGYTF; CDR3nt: TGTGCCAGCAGCTTGGTACACAGTAACACTTATGGCTACACCTTC
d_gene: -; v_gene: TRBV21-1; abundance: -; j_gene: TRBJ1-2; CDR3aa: CASSKKQGRGDYGYTF; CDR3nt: TGTGCCAGCAGCAAGAAACAGGGGCGGGGCGACTATGGCTACACCTTC
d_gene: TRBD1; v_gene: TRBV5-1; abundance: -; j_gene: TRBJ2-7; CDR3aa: CASSLAGTGGFEQYF; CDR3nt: TGCGCCAGCAGCTTGGCAGGGACAGGGGGGTTCGAGCAGTACTTC
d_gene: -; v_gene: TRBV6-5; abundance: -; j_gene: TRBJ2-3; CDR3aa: CASSPSTEADTQYF; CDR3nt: TGTGCCAGCAGCCCCTCGACAGAGGCAGATACGCAGTATTTT
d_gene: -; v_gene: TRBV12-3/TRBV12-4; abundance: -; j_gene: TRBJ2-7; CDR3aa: CASCRTHGGGHSYEQYF; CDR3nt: TGTGCCAGCTGTCGCACCCACGGAGGGGGCCACTCCTACGAGCAGTACTTC
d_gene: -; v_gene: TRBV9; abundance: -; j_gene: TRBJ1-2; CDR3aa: CASSVGERYGHTF; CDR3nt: TGTGCCAGCAGCGTAGGGGAGAGGTATGGCCACACCTTC
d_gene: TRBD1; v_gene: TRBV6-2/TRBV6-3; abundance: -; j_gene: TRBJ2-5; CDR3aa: CASSSDTGVRRTQYF; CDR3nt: TGTGCCAGCAGTTCGGATACAGGGGTTAGGAGGACCCAGTACTTC
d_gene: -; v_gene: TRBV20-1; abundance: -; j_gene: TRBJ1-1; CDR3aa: CSARVWLNTEAFF; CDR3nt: TGCAGTGCTAGAGTATGGTTGAACACTGAAGCTTTCTTT
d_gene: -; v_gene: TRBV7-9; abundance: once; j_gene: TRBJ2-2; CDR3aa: CASNFGDTGELFF; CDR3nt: TGTGCCAGCAATTTTGGAGACACCGGGGAGCTGTTTTTT